This entry concerns a single T cell receptor (beta chain). Its antigen is as yet unknown. Between the trimmed V and J ends, which lost 8 bases and 6 bases, there was a span of 11 bases. The germline CDR1 and CDR2 sequences are MRHNA and SNTAGT. The CDR3 length is 12 residues. This specimen belongs to a study of OX40 agonist ivuxolimab in advanced cancers. Background on the study: Each dose-escalation patient presented with hepatocellular carcinoma, melanoma, renal cell or head and neck cancer. Of mixed ages from roughly 23 to 85 and averaging about 56 years, the group was more than 65% male.

Study-level points and caveats: Among expanded peripheral T cells, antigen specificity went undetermined.

Sequencing used immunoSEQ multiplex PCR; TCRdb keeps in-frame clones, though not all of them. The table shows roughly 68,000 clones, with 75% to 85% occurring only once. J is TRBJ2-1 and V is TRBV6-4, with a possible D match to TRBD2 (5 bases). The material sequenced was CD4+ or CD8+ T cells sorted from blood, taken in a trial of the OX40 agonist ivuxolimab. This clonotype was sampled from an adult with an advanced solid tumor such as melanoma, head and neck, liver or kidney cancer. In nucleotides, the CDR3 is TGTGCCAGCTTTCCTAGCACCAATGAGCAGTTCTTC. Encoded protein: CASFPSTNEQFF.